These T cell receptor beta chains were read from a single sample in a study of technical replicates of blood from a few donors. Using immunoSEQ multiplex PCR, the repertoire was profiled, and TCRdb retains in-frame clones only, with some absent. The sample contains around 67,000 clones, around nine tenths of which appear only once. The specimen was T cells isolated from PBMCs. The source is a human donor in good health. Both conserved end residues are part of each CDR3. Fields, in order: V gene, D gene, J gene, clone size, CDR3 DNA, CDR3 protein. A D gene is named only where the DNA matches it firmly. Part of the rows lack a size; the others show once, few, many or a class for expanded clones.

TRBV6-5,-,TRBJ2-5,once,TGTGCCAGCAGTTCCCCACTGCACGAGACCCAGTACTTC,CASSSPLHETQYF
TRBV7-3,TRBD2,TRBJ2-1,-,TGTGCCAGCAGCTCCTTTAGCGGGAGAGAGTACAATGAGCAGTTCTTC,CASSSFSGREYNEQFF
TRBV7-3,-,TRBJ2-1,-,TGTGCCAGCAGCTTAACAGCGTTTAGCTCCTACAATGAGCAGTTCTTC,CASSLTAFSSYNEQFF
TRBV6-5,TRBD1,TRBJ2-3,-,TGTGCCAGCAGTCCCGGGACAGGGACTTCAGATACGCAGTATTTT,CASSPGTGTSDTQYF
TRBV15,TRBD2,TRBJ2-7,-,TGTGCCACCAGCAGAGATTACGGGACTAGCGGGAGGTACGAGCAGTACTTC,CATSRDYGTSGRYEQYF
TRBV4-1,-,TRBJ1-5,-,TGCGCCAGCAGCCAAGTCCCTGGCATAGCCCAATTCTTCCCCCAGCATTTT,CASSQVPGIAQFFPQHF
TRBV7-9,TRBD1,TRBJ2-1,-,TGTGCCAGCAGCTTAGGACGGACAGGGGGCTTACGTCTGTTCTTC,CASSLGRTGGLRLFF
TRBV5-1,-,TRBJ2-1,-,TGCGCCAGCAGCCTCCTAGGGGGAGCGCTAACGTCCTACAATGAGCAGTTCTTC,CASSLLGGALTSYNEQFF
TRBV5-1,TRBD2,TRBJ2-1,-,TGCGCCAGCTGTGGACTAGTAGGCAATGAGCAGTTCTTC,CASCGLVGNEQFF
TRBV6-5,-,TRBJ2-2,-,TGTGCCAGCAGTTACTCTGTTAGCGGCACCGGGGAGCTGTTTTTT,CASSYSVSGTGELFF
TRBV7-2,-,TRBJ1-5,-,TGTGCCAGCAGCCTTAGCTTGGAACTTCAGCCCCAGCATTTT,CASSLSLELQPQHF
TRBV5-1,TRBD1,TRBJ2-7,-,TGCGCCAGCAGCTCTACAGGGGTGGACGAGCAGTACTTC,CASSSTGVDEQYF
TRBV6-1,-,TRBJ2-2,-,TGTGCCATACAGACAGATATCCCGAACACCGGGGAGCTGTTTTTT,CAIQTDIPNTGELFF
TRBV5-6,-,TRBJ1-4,-,TGTGCCAGCAGCCAGACTCCAGGGGTTGCAAATGAAAAACTGTTTTTT,CASSQTPGVANEKLFF
TRBV5-4,TRBD2,TRBJ2-3,-,TGTGCCAGCAGCGACGCGGGACTAGCGGGAGGTACAGATACGCAGTATTTT,CASSDAGLAGGTDTQYF
TRBV5-6,-,TRBJ2-1,-,TGTGCCAGCAGCTTTTATAGCAAAGAGCAGTTCTTC,CASSFYSKEQFF
TRBV5-3,-,TRBJ2-5,once,TGTGCCAGAAGCCAAAATGAACCAGGACTTCAAGAGACCCAGTACTTC,CARSQNEPGLQETQYF
TRBV2,-,TRBJ2-7,-,TGTGCCAGCAGTGAACCGGCAGGGCTCGACGAGCAGTACTTC,CASSEPAGLDEQYF
TRBV15,TRBD1,TRBJ2-7,-,TGTGCCACCAGCAGGTCTCTGGGACAGGGGGTCTACGAGCAGTACTTC,CATSRSLGQGVYEQYF
TRBV29-1,TRBD1,TRBJ2-1,-,TGCAGCGTAGAGCAGGGGGCAGGAGAGCAGTTCTTC,CSVEQGAGEQFF